The T cell receptor (beta chain) under discussion was sequenced for a study of T cells after yellow fever vaccination. The CDR3 runs to 11 residues. The V end lost 1 base, the J end lost 5 bases, and 5 bases lay between the germline ends. The germline V gene encodes CDR1 GTSNPN and CDR2 SVGIG (reference sequence). This clonotype showed up just a few times. TCRdb fed the 5' RACE reads into MiXCR, producing one record per CDR3 protein. The sample lists more than 300,000 distinct CDR3 sequences, around 6.8% occurring once. Sequenced material: PBMCs, taken around 45 days after the first yellow fever vaccination. This chain joins TRBV30 and TRBJ2-5, with D unresolved. The TCR sequence derives from a man in his late teens or twenties who received the YFV17D yellow fever vaccine. The DNA for the CDR3 is TGTGCCTGGAGTGGGTTTGAGACCCAGTACTTC. This sequence encodes CAWSGFETQYF.